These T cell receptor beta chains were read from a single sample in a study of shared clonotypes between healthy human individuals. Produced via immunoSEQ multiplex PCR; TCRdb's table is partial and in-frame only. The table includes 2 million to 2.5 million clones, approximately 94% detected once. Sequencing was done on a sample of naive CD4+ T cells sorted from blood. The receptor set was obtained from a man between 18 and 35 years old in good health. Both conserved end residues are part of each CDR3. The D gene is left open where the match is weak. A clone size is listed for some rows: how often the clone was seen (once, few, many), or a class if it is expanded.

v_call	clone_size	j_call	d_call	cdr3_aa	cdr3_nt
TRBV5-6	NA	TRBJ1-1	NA	CASSLGGLGGVNTEAFF	TGTGCCAGCAGCTTGGGTGGCTTGGGTGGAGTGAACACTGAAGCTTTCTTT
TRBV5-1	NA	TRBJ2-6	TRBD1	CASKNDRGWSGANVLTF	TGCGCCAGCAAAAACGACAGGGGTTGGTCTGGGGCCAACGTCCTGACTTTC
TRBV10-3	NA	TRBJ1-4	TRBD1	CAISATGGAGEKLFF	TGTGCCATCAGTGCGACAGGGGGCGCTGGTGAAAAACTGTTTTTT
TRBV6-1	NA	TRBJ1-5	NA	CASSVRASIQPQHF	TGTGCCAGCAGTGTACGGGCATCAATTCAGCCCCAGCATTTT
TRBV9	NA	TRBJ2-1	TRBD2	CASSVSGSAYNEQFF	TGTGCCAGCAGCGTGAGCGGGAGTGCCTACAATGAGCAGTTCTTC
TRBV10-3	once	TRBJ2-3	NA	CAISESSTDTQYF	TGTGCCATCAGTGAGTCTTCAACAGATACGCAGTATTTT
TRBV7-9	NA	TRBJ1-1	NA	CASSSQAGNTEAFF	TGTGCCAGCAGCTCGCAGGCGGGCAACACTGAAGCTTTCTTT
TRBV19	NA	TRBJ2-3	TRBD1	CASTEDRGRDTQYF	TGTGCCAGTACCGAGGACAGGGGGCGTGATACGCAGTATTTT
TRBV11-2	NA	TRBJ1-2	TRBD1	CASSLIRTGDGYTF	TGTGCCAGCAGCCTTATCCGGACAGGGGATGGCTACACCTTC
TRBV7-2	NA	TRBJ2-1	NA	CASSLVTGPYNEQFF	TGTGCCAGCAGCTTAGTGACAGGTCCTTACAATGAGCAGTTCTTC
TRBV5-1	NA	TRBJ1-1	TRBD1	CASSFQGAGTEAFF	TGCGCCAGCAGCTTTCAGGGGGCAGGGACTGAAGCTTTCTTT
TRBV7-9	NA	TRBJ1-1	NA	CASSPLGQQERGTEAFF	TGTGCCAGCAGCCCCCTTGGGCAGCAAGAACGTGGCACTGAAGCTTTCTTT
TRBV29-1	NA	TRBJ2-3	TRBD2	CSVRRSLGRASTDTQYF	TGCAGCGTTCGCCGAAGCCTCGGGAGGGCCTCCACAGATACGCAGTATTTT
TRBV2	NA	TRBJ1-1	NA	CASRGQGRGTEAFF	TGTGCCAGCAGAGGTCAGGGGCGAGGGACTGAAGCTTTCTTT
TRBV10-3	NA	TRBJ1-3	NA	CAISDLGGVRGNTIYF	TGTGCCATCAGTGACCTCGGGGGGGTCCGCGGAAACACCATATATTTT
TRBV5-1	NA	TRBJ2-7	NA	CASSLGSPNEQYF	TGCGCCAGCAGCTTGGGTTCACCCAACGAGCAGTACTTC
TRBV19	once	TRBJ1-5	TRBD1	CASSIPGTGGNQPQHF	TGTGCCAGTAGTATCCCAGGGACAGGGGGCAATCAGCCCCAGCATTTT
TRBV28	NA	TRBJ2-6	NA	CASSPRRAGANVLTF	TGTGCCAGCAGCCCCCGCAGGGCTGGGGCCAACGTCCTGACTTTC
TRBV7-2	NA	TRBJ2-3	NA	CASSLAGADTQYF	TGTGCCAGCAGCTTAGCAGGGGCAGATACGCAGTATTTT
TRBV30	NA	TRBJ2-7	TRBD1	CAWSVGGTIGEQYF	TGTGCCTGGAGTGTAGGGGGCACCATCGGCGAGCAGTACTTC
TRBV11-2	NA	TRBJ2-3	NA	CASSFIPDTQYF	TGTGCCAGCAGCTTTATTCCAGATACGCAGTATTTT
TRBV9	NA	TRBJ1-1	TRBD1	CASSVTGGNTEAFF	TGTGCCAGCAGCGTAACAGGGGGGAACACTGAAGCTTTCTTT
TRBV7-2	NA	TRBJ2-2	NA	CASSLRQVSGELFF	TGTGCCAGCAGCTTACGTCAAGTCAGCGGGGAGCTGTTTTTT
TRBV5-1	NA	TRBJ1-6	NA	CASSLGPNSPLHF	TGCGCCAGCAGCTTGGGACCTAATTCACCCCTCCACTTT
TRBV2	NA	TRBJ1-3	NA	CASRGPNSGNTIYF	TGTGCCAGCAGGGGACCGAACTCTGGAAACACCATATATTTT
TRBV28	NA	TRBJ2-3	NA	CASSFSGFLYSTDTQYF	TGTGCCAGCAGTTTTTCAGGGTTCCTCTATAGCACAGATACGCAGTATTTT
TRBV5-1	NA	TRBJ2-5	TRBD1	CASSLVGTVLYQETQYF	TGCGCCAGCAGCTTGGTAGGGACAGTCCTGTATCAAGAGACCCAGTACTTC
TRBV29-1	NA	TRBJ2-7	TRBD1	CSARGQLYEEQYF	TGCAGCGCCCGGGGACAGCTCTATGAGGAGCAGTACTTC
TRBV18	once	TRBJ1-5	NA	CASSVGGDQPQHF	TGTGCCAGCTCGGTGGGAGGCGATCAGCCCCAGCATTTT
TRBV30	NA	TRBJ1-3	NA	CAWSGSIGNTIYF	TGTGCCTGGAGCGGTTCGATTGGAAACACCATATATTTT
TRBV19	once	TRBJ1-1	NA	CASSIGTRGNTEAFF	TGTGCCAGTAGTATAGGTACCAGGGGGAACACTGAAGCTTTCTTT
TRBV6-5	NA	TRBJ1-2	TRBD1	CASRGQGLGNYGYTF	TGTGCCAGCAGAGGACAGGGCCTCGGCAACTATGGCTACACCTTC
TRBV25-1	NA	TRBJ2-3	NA	CASSAVPSEGPDTQYF	TGTGCCAGCAGTGCAGTACCGAGCGAAGGCCCAGATACGCAGTATTTT
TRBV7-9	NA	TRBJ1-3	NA	CASLVGEGNTIYF	TGTGCCAGCTTGGTGGGAGAAGGAAACACCATATATTTT
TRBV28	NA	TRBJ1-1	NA	CASLQGMGTEAFF	TGTGCCAGCCTCCAGGGGATGGGAACTGAAGCTTTCTTT
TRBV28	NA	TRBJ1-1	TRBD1	CASGTGNTEAFF	TGTGCCAGCGGGACAGGGAACACTGAAGCTTTCTTT
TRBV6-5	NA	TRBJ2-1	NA	CASRRDWGADEQFF	TGTGCCAGCAGACGGGACTGGGGGGCCGATGAGCAGTTCTTC
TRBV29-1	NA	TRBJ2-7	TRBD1	CSPGYWDSSSYEQYF	TGCAGCCCAGGTTATTGGGACAGCAGCTCCTACGAGCAGTACTTC
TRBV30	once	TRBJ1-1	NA	CAWSGGLRNTEAFF	TGTGCCTGGAGTGGTGGCTTACGGAACACTGAAGCTTTCTTT
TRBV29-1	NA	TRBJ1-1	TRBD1	CSARQGAMNTEAFF	TGCAGCGCTCGACAGGGGGCCATGAACACTGAAGCTTTCTTT
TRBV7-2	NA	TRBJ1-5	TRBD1	CASSLRQGYQPQHF	TGTGCCAGCAGCTTACGACAGGGTTATCAGCCCCAGCATTTT
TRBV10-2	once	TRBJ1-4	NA	CASSDPNLVEKLFF	TGCGCCAGCAGTGACCCAAACTTAGTCGAAAAACTGTTTTTT
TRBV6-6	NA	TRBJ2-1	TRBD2	CASRDGGLAKGDEQFF	TGTGCCAGCAGGGACGGGGGACTAGCGAAAGGGGATGAGCAGTTCTTC
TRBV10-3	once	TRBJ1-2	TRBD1	CAISESRDREGYTF	TGTGCCATCAGTGAGTCGAGGGACAGGGAGGGCTACACCTTC
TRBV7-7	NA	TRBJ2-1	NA	CASSPTRLLSYNEQFF	TGTGCTAGCAGCCCAACGCGGCTCCTCTCCTACAATGAGCAGTTCTTC
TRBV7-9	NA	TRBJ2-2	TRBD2	CASSPRLAGDTGELFF	TGTGCCAGCAGCCCGAGACTAGCGGGGGACACCGGGGAGCTGTTTTTT
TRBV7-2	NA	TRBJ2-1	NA	CASSPRDPLNEQFF	TGTGCCAGCAGCCCCCGGGACCCGCTCAATGAGCAGTTCTTC
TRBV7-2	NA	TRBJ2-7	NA	CASSASVGHLYYEQYF	TGTGCCAGCAGCGCCTCCGTGGGACACCTATACTACGAGCAGTACTTC
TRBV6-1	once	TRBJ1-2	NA	CASSRQGANYGYTF	TGTGCCAGCAGCCGCCAGGGAGCTAACTATGGCTACACCTTC
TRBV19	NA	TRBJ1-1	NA	CASTMTVTTEAFF	TGTGCCAGTACCATGACAGTTACCACTGAAGCTTTCTTT
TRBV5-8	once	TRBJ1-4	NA	CASSLVEGTNEKLFF	TGTGCCAGCAGCTTGGTAGAGGGCACTAATGAAAAACTGTTTTTT
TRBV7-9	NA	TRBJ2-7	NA	CASSLSGARGEQYF	TGTGCCAGCAGCTTATCGGGAGCGCGGGGCGAGCAGTACTTC
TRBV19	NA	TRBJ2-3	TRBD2	CASSMRLATDTQYF	TGTGCCAGTAGTATGAGACTAGCAACAGATACGCAGTATTTT
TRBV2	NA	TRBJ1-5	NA	CASSEVGSNQPQHF	TGTGCCAGCAGTGAAGTGGGCAGCAATCAGCCCCAGCATTTT
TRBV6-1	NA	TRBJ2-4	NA	CASSAQGIADIQYF	TGTGCCAGCAGTGCGCAGGGGATTGCGGACATTCAGTACTTC
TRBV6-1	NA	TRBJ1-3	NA	CASSGGAPPGNTIYF	TGTGCCAGCAGTGGGGGGGCTCCTCCTGGAAACACCATATATTTT
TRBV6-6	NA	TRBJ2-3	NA	CASSYIGEGDTQYF	TGTGCCAGCAGTTACATCGGGGAAGGGGATACGCAGTATTTT
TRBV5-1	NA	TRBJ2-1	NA	CASSLRGPYNEQFF	TGCGCCAGCAGCTTGAGGGGACCCTACAATGAGCAGTTCTTC
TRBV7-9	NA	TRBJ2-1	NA	CASSLPYNEQFF	TGTGCCAGCAGCTTACCCTACAATGAGCAGTTCTTC
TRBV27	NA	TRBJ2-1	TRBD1	CASILDWTGDNEQFF	TGTGCCAGCATCTTGGACTGGACAGGCGACAATGAGCAGTTCTTC